This T cell receptor beta chain was recovered during a study of blood T cell repertoires in COVID-19. The J segment lost 4 bases and the V segment lost 6 bases, leaving 3 bases of the junction unmatched. The CDR3 runs to 12 residues. Only in-frame clones appear in the TCRdb table, and some are missing; sequencing was by immunoSEQ multiplex PCR. Of 66,000 or so clones in the sample, roughly 75% are singletons; the top ten hold about a tenth. This clonotype was obtained from a human donor in a cohort sampled during active COVID-19. The sequenced material came from peripheral blood. The J gene is TRBJ2-7, the V gene TRBV12-3 or TRBV12-4, with 7 bases that match TRBD2. CDR3 in DNA: TGTGCCAGCAGGGGAGCGGGGTACGAGCAGTACTTC. Amino acids: CASRGAGYEQYF.